The entry below describes one TCR beta chain. This clone came up a few times. The clone's antigen remains unknown. No much larger clonotype is one base removed from it; base qualities were not supplied. Trimming removed 5 bases from V and 4 bases from J; the gene matches leave 14 bases unexplained. CDR1 and CDR2, per the germline V gene (reference sequence), are SEHNR and FQNEAQ. Taken from cysteine to phenylalanine, the CDR3 has 19 residues. Of all the DNA, just the CDR3 is kept, 57 bases in frame from base 1. For deep sequencing, PBMC libraries mostly used approximately 0.45 ug of input genomic DNA, with six replicates for each sample. The immunoSEQ hsTCRbeta kit was used to prepare TCRbeta libraries, following the manufacturer's instructions. The completed libraries were mixed into a single pool at 3 nM, then sequenced with an Illumina NovaSeq 6000 S4 flow cell. The study's own analysis went as follows. The immunoSEQ Analyzer handled quality control and preprocessing of the raw data. The analysis was limited to productive rearrangements, and each clonotype was defined by a unique CDR3 amino acid sequence. Using the R package tcR, the researchers computed the Gini-Simpson index as their estimate of repertoire clonality. Student's t test was used to compare Gini indices, while Pearson correlation assessed associations with tumor size change. TCRdb took this table from immuneACCESS and kept in-frame rearrangements with V and J called. Such tables lack part of the clones; where checked against another copy, unresolved V genes explain under half of the gap, and the rest is unexplained. The D gene and trimming were derived from the DNA, and the V and J assignments and clone size from that table. In all, the sample holds roughly 14,000 clones, and 60% to 70% of those were seen once. Roughly 2.2% of the sample is taken by the ten largest.

The sample comes from a study of neoadjuvant anti-PD-1 for oral cavity cancer (dated by TCRdb to about 2021). About the investigation overall: Before undergoing curative-intent surgical resection, most patients got three to four biweekly nivolumab doses at 3 mg/kg. Patients who did not progress were given a fourth nivolumab dose at about day 43 and had definitive surgical resection on days 50-56. There were 12 patients in the parent correlative cohort, and the response rate was 33%. Patients with complete response, partial response or stable disease by RECIST 1.1 were defined as responders, whereas patients with progression were defined as non-responders. What the work shows at the level of the full study, not this receptor alone: The TCR analyses had only three patients in each response group, and the authors called for validation in larger cohorts. After neoadjuvant nivolumab, significantly higher T cell clonality (Gini index) was found within PBMCs in non-responders than in responders. Higher pretreatment blood Treg/Th17 ratios correlated with both higher pretreatment blood TCRbeta clonality and lower post-treatment tumor TCRbeta clonality.

The label giving this sample's time point can be read as: before neoadjuvant nivolumab. Patients were newly diagnosed with stage II-IVA oral cavity squamous cell carcinoma and had received no prior systemic or radiation treatment. The cohort consisted of patients with HPV-negative, locally advanced oral cavity squamous cell carcinoma. Peripheral blood mononuclear cells were analyzed directly, without maintenance or expansion in culture. The samples were obtained from a longitudinal correlative study of a single-arm phase II trial testing neoadjuvant nivolumab in oral cavity squamous cell carcinoma. Subject-matched pre- and post-treatment PBMCs and tumors from three responders and three non-responders were subjected to genomic DNA-based TCRbeta sequencing. Peripheral blood mononuclear cells were collected once before nivolumab treatment and again after treatment, at the time of surgery. Genomic DNA was isolated from PBMCs using the Maxwell RSC DNA from Cells kit.

In this chain, TRBV7-9 is recombined with TRBJ2-6, and 10 junctional nucleotides match TRBD2. The sequencing used PBMCs, collected before nivolumab (anti-PD-1) treatment. The sequence derives from a person aged 40 to 85 with oral cavity squamous cell carcinoma. The nucleotide sequence reads TGTGCCAGCAGCCCCAGGCAAGGTAGCGGGAGGCGAGGGGCCAACGTCCTGACTTTC. Its protein reads: CASSPRQGSGRRGANVLTF.